This is a list of T cell receptor beta chains from one sample in a study of Graves' ophthalmopathy and Graves' hyperthyroidism. TCRdb recomputed calls from the multiplex PCR reads with MiXCR, one row per CDR3 protein. The repertoire includes roughly 400,000 distinct CDR3 sequences, approximately 15% of them detected once, and around 6.6% sits in the top ten. Sequencing used peripheral blood. The receptors come from a woman aged 18-30 years with stable Graves' hyperthyroidism. Both conserved end residues are part of each CDR3. D genes are given only for firm matches. Size tells how often a clone was seen (once, few, many) or the class of an expanded clone, and some rows leave it out.

size,D,J,V,DNA,CDR3
-,-,TRBJ1-2,TRBV6-5,TGTGCCAGCAGTAACGGGGGGGTCCAGGACTATGGCTACACCTTC,CASSNGGVQDYGYTF
many,-,TRBJ2-7,TRBV20-1,TGCAGTGCTAGGTATCAAAGCTCCTACGAGCAGTACTTC,CSARYQSSYEQYF
once,TRBD2,TRBJ2-7,TRBV3-1,TGTGCCAGCGATCCCTCTAGCGGGGGGGCCTACGAGCAGTACTTC,CASDPSSGGAYEQYF
many,-,TRBJ1-1,TRBV6-1,TGTGCCAGCAGTCGCACAATATTTGGGATTGGGACTGAAGCTTTCTTT,CASSRTIFGIGTEAFF
many,-,TRBJ1-5,TRBV12-3/TRBV12-4,TGTGCCAGCAGTTTAGGGGGGGGTAGGGGAAGCAATCAGCCCCAGCATTTT,CASSLGGGRGSNQPQHF
-,-,TRBJ2-7,TRBV7-9,TGTGCCAGCAGCTTAACGGACAGCCTGGGAGAGCAGTACTTC,CASSLTDSLGEQYF
many,-,TRBJ1-1,TRBV6-2/TRBV6-3,TGTGCCAGCTGGGGGCAGAACACTGAAGCTTTCTTT,CASWGQNTEAFF
-,TRBD2,TRBJ2-5,TRBV5-1,TGCGCCAGCAGCCCGAGCGGGGAGGGAACCCAGTACTTC,CASSPSGEGTQYF
-,-,TRBJ2-5,TRBV6-2/TRBV6-3,TGTGCCAGCAGTCAGACGAGCGCAGCGACATCGGGGACCCAGTACTTC,CASSQTSAATSGTQYF
few,TRBD1,TRBJ1-1,TRBV6-5,TGTGCCAGCAGTTACTCGAGACAGGGGGTGAACACTGAAGCTTTCTTT,CASSYSRQGVNTEAFF
many,TRBD2,TRBJ2-2,TRBV7-2,TGTGCCAGCAGCTTATCGGGGGGGCCCTACACCGGGGAGCTGTTTTTT,CASSLSGGPYTGELFF
-,-,TRBJ1-3,TRBV19,TGTGCCAGTAGTCCCCACGGGAAGGGGTCTGGAAACACCATATATTTT,CASSPHGKGSGNTIYF
many,-,TRBJ1-3,TRBV29-1,TGCAGCCCTTCAGGGATACCTGGAAACACCATATATTTT,CSPSGIPGNTIYF
many,-,TRBJ2-5,TRBV2,TGTGCCAGCAGTGGGTGGGACCTAATGGCCCAGTACTTC,CASSGWDLMAQYF
few,TRBD2,TRBJ2-5,TRBV5-1,TGCGCCAGCAGCCCCGGGACTAGCGGGGGGGATGAGACCCAGTACTTC,CASSPGTSGGDETQYF
-,TRBD1,TRBJ2-7,TRBV9,TGTGCCAGCACCCGAACAGGGGATTCCTACGAGCAGTACTTC,CASTRTGDSYEQYF
-,-,TRBJ2-7,TRBV20-1,TGCAGTGCTAGAGATCCTGGCGGGACCGAGCAGTACTTC,CSARDPGGTEQYF
few,-,TRBJ2-5,TRBV7-2,TGTGCCAGCAGCTTAAGTGTTCGCGCTCAAGAGACCCAGTACTTC,CASSLSVRAQETQYF
many,TRBD1,TRBJ2-7,TRBV12-3/TRBV12-4,TGTGCCAGCAGTCTTGGGACAGGTTTTGACGAGCAGTACTTC,CASSLGTGFDEQYF
many,-,TRBJ2-7,TRBV10-1,TGCGCCAGCAGTGAGGGGGCCCTCTACGAGCAGTACTTC,CASSEGALYEQYF
few,TRBD2,TRBJ2-7,TRBV18,TGTGCCAGCTCACCTCTCCGGGGGGACTACGAGCAGTACTTC,CASSPLRGDYEQYF
-,TRBD2,TRBJ2-3,TRBV27,TGTGCCAGCAGTTTAATAGCGGGGGGCACAGATACGCAGTATTTT,CASSLIAGGTDTQYF
few,-,TRBJ2-2,TRBV5-1,TGCGCCAGCAGCTTGGGACACGGGAACACCGGGGAGCTGTTTTTT,CASSLGHGNTGELFF
many,TRBD1,TRBJ2-5,TRBV6-1,TGTGCCAGTAAACGAGGGGGACAGGGGGAGACCCAGTACTTC,CASKRGGQGETQYF
many,TRBD2,TRBJ2-7,TRBV7-9,TGTGCCAGCAGCTTAGGCGGGGGCGAGCAGTACTTC,CASSLGGGEQYF
many,-,TRBJ1-5,TRBV7-3,TGTGCCAGCAGCTCCGGGCCAAGCGATCAGCCCCAGCATTTT,CASSSGPSDQPQHF
many,TRBD1,TRBJ2-7,TRBV20-1,TGCAGTGTGACGGGACAGGCCCGCTACGAGCAGTACTTC,CSVTGQARYEQYF
few,-,TRBJ1-2,TRBV18,TGTGCCAGCTCATACATTGGACAGACAAACTATGGCTACACCTTC,CASSYIGQTNYGYTF
many,TRBD1,TRBJ1-2,TRBV12-3/TRBV12-4,TGTGCCAGCAGTTTAGGGGACAGGGATGGCTACACCTTC,CASSLGDRDGYTF
-,TRBD2,TRBJ2-7,TRBV6-1,TGTGCCAGCAGCCCACGGCGGACTAGCGGGGTCTCCTACGAGCAGTACTTC,CASSPRRTSGVSYEQYF
many,-,TRBJ2-5,TRBV5-5,TGTGCCAGCAGCTCACCCCTGCGAGGGGAGACCCAGTACTTC,CASSSPLRGETQYF
many,TRBD2,TRBJ2-5,TRBV6-5,TGTGCCAGCAGTTACTCGGGAGCAGCGGGGGGCAAAGAGACCCAGTACTTC,CASSYSGAAGGKETQYF
many,TRBD1,TRBJ1-5,TRBV6-5,TGTGCCAGCAGTTACTCAGGGGGCAGTGGGCAGCCCCAGCATTTT,CASSYSGGSGQPQHF
many,-,TRBJ1-1,TRBV20-1,TGCAGTGCTAGAGATGTGATAGGTCGGGCTGGTGAAGCTTTCTTT,CSARDVIGRAGEAFF
many,TRBD2,TRBJ2-7,TRBV6-4,TGTGCCAGCAGTCCCTTTTTTCGCTCGGGGACTAAGAACGAGCAGTACTTC,CASSPFFRSGTKNEQYF
-,-,TRBJ1-2,TRBV5-1,TGCGCCAGCAGCTTGGGGGCGGATATGGTCGGCTACACCTTC,CASSLGADMVGYTF
many,-,TRBJ1-1,TRBV6-4,TGTGCCAGCAGTGCCGGGACTGAAGCTTTCTTT,CASSAGTEAFF
many,-,TRBJ2-7,TRBV7-9,TGTGCCAGCAGCTTAGGTTCTGGATATACCTACGAGCAGTACTTC,CASSLGSGYTYEQYF
many,-,TRBJ1-5,TRBV12-3/TRBV12-4,TGTGCCAGCAGTTTGGGCAGGGGAAGCAATCAGCCCCAGCATTTT,CASSLGRGSNQPQHF
many,-,TRBJ1-2,TRBV4-2,TGTGCCAGCAGCCAAGCCACGGGGAGCGGCTACACCTTC,CASSQATGSGYTF
many,TRBD1,TRBJ2-5,TRBV5-1,TGCGCCAGCAGGCCTACCGGGACAGGGCAAGAGACCCAGTACTTC,CASRPTGTGQETQYF
few,TRBD1,TRBJ1-6,TRBV20-1,TGCAGTGCTAGAGATAATGGGAGGGCAGGGGGTACACCCCTCCACTTT,CSARDNGRAGGTPLHF
few,TRBD1,TRBJ1-1,TRBV18,TGTGCCAGCTCCCCGGGACAGGAGTCTGAAGCTTTCTTT,CASSPGQESEAFF
many,-,TRBJ2-7,TRBV20-1,TGCAGTGCTAGAGAGGCGGGGTTTCTACACGAGCAGTACTTC,CSAREAGFLHEQYF
many,TRBD1,TRBJ1-5,TRBV6-1,TGTGGTACAGGGGTTAGCAATCAGCCCCAGCATTTT,CGTGVSNQPQHF
few,TRBD1,TRBJ2-4,TRBV9,TGTGCCAGCAGCCGAGGGACAGGTCTTTGGGACATTCAGTACTTC,CASSRGTGLWDIQYF
many,-,TRBJ2-5,TRBV19,TGTGCCAGTAGTATGGGGGTGCAGGGGAACTACCAAGAGACCCAGTACTTC,CASSMGVQGNYQETQYF
many,TRBD1,TRBJ2-7,TRBV15,TGTGCCACCAGCAGGACAGGGGCCCACGAGCAGTACTTC,CATSRTGAHEQYF
many,-,TRBJ1-2,TRBV15,TGTGCCACCAGCAGTTCCCTCTATGGCTACACCTTC,CATSSSLYGYTF
many,-,TRBJ2-5,TRBV19,TGTGCCAGTAGTATTCCTGGAGGGTGGGAGACCCAGTACTTC,CASSIPGGWETQYF
many,TRBD1,TRBJ2-7,TRBV7-8,TGTGCCAGCAGCTCTGGACAGGGTCGGGAGCAGTACTTC,CASSSGQGREQYF